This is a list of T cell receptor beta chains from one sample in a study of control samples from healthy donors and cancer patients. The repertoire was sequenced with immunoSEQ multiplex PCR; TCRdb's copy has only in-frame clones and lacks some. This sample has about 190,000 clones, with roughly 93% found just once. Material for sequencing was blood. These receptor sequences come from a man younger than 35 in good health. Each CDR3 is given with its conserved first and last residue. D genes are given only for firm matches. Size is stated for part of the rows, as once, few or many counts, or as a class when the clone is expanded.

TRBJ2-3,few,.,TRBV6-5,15,TGTGCCAGCAGCGAGGTATGGACGCGCACAGATACGCAGTATTTT,CASSEVWTRTDTQYF
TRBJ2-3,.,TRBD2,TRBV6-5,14,TGTGCCAGCAGTCAAAGCGGGGGCACAGATACGCAGTATTTT,CASSQSGGTDTQYF
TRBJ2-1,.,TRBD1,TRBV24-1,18,TGTGCCACCAGTGATTTCGCAACAGGGGGCGGTAGTAGCAATGAGCAGTTCTTC,CATSDFATGGGSSNEQFF
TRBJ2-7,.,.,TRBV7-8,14,TGTGCCAGCAGCTTGAGGACAGCAATTTACGAGCAGTACTTC,CASSLRTAIYEQYF
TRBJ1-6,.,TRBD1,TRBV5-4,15,TGTGCCAGCAGCAGGGAGGGACAGGTGGATTCACCCCTCCACTTT,CASSREGQVDSPLHF
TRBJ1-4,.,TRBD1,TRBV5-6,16,TGTGCCAGCAGCACAACAGGGGGCGCGTGGGATGAAAAACTGTTTTTT,CASSTTGGAWDEKLFF
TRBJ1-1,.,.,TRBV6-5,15,TGTGCCAGCAGTCCGGGCCGCTGGACGGGCACTGAAGCTTTCTTT,CASSPGRWTGTEAFF
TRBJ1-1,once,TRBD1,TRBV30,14,TGTGCCTGGAACGTTGGACAGGGGAAGACTGAAGCTTTCTTT,CAWNVGQGKTEAFF
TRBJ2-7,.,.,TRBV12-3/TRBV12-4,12,TGTGCCAGCAGTTCCGGGACCTACGAGCAGTACTTC,CASSSGTYEQYF
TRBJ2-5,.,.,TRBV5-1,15,TGCGCCAGCAGTTTTTCCGGGGCGGTCCAAGAGACCCAGTACTTC,CASSFSGAVQETQYF
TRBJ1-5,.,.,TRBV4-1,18,TGCGCCAGCAGCCAAGATTGGGAGGGCGGGTATAGCAATCAGCCCCAGCATTTT,CASSQDWEGGYSNQPQHF
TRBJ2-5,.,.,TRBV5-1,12,TGCGCCAGCAGCCCTGGTGGGGAGACCCAGTACTTC,CASSPGGETQYF
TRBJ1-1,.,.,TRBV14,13,TGTGCCAGCAGCCAAGAAGCGGGGACTGAAGCTTTCTTT,CASSQEAGTEAFF
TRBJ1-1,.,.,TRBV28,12,TGTGCCAGCAGTTTGCGGATCACTGAAGCTTTCTTT,CASSLRITEAFF
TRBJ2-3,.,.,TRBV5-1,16,TGCGCCAGCAGCTTGGTGGGGTTGGGACGCACAGATACGCAGTATTTT,CASSLVGLGRTDTQYF
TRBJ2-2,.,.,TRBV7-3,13,TGTGCCAGCAGCCCCCCAGGGGCCGGGGAGCTGTTTTTT,CASSPPGAGELFF
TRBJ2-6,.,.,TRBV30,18,TGTGCCTGGAGTGTACTACGGACTCAGAACACCGGGGCCAACGTCCTGACTTTC,CAWSVLRTQNTGANVLTF
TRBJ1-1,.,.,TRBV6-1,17,TGTGCCAGCAGTGCCACGGGGAGGGGGTACATGAACACTGAAGCTTTCTTT,CASSATGRGYMNTEAFF
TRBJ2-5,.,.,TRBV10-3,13,TGTGCCATCAGTGAGGTTGGCCAAGGAAGCCAGTACTTC,CAISEVGQGSQYF
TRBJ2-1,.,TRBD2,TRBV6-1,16,TGTGCCAGCAGTGACTTAGCGGGGGGCAGCTACAATGAGCAGTTCTTC,CASSDLAGGSYNEQFF
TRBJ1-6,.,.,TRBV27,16,TGTGCCAGCAGTCCGGGTCGGGCAGGCTATAATTCACCCCTCCACTTT,CASSPGRAGYNSPLHF
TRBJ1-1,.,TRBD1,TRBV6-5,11,TGTGCCAGCAGCGCGGACAGGGTAGCTTTCTTT,CASSADRVAFF
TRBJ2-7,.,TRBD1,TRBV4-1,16,TGCGCCAGCAGCCAAGACAGGACAGGGCCTTTCTACGAGCAGTACTTC,CASSQDRTGPFYEQYF
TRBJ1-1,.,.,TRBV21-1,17,TGTGCCAGCAAACTCCTGAGCCGACAGGGGACCAACACTGAAGCTTTCTTT,CASKLLSRQGTNTEAFF
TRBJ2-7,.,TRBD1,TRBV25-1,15,TGTGCCAGCAGTGAATTAGGGGGACAGAGCTACGAGCAGTACTTC,CASSELGGQSYEQYF
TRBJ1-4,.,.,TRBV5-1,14,TGCGCCAGCAGCTTGTCTGCAACTAATGAAAAACTGTTTTTT,CASSLSATNEKLFF
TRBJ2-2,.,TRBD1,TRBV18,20,TGTGCCAGCTCACTTATAACCGGGACAGGGGTCCTACCGAACACCGGGGAGCTGTTTTTT,CASSLITGTGVLPNTGELFF
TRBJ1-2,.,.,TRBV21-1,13,TGTGCCAGCAGCCCCCCCCCGGGAAATGGCTACACCTTC,CASSPPPGNGYTF
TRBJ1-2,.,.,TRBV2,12,TGTGCCAGCAGGGTTGGGGGTAATGGCTACACCTTC,CASRVGGNGYTF
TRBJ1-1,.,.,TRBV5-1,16,TGCGCCAGCAGCTTGGAGTTGGCAGGGAAGGGCACTGAAGCTTTCTTT,CASSLELAGKGTEAFF
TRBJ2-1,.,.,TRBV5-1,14,TGCGCCAGCAGCTACCGGGACACCTACAATGAGCAGTTCTTC,CASSYRDTYNEQFF
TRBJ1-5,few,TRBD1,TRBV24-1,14,TGTGCCACCAGCGAACAGGGGAGCAATCAGCCCCAGCATTTT,CATSEQGSNQPQHF
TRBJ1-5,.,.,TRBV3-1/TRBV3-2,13,TGTGCCAGCAGCCAAGATCGGGGGGGGCCCCAGCATTTT,CASSQDRGGPQHF
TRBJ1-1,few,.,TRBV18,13,TGTGCCAGCTCAGAAGGACAGAACACTGAAGCTTTCTTT,CASSEGQNTEAFF
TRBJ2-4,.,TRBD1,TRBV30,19,TGTGCCTGGCAGAGGGCCGGGACAGCTCTTCCTATAGCCAAAAACATTCAGTACTTC,CAWQRAGTALPIAKNIQYF
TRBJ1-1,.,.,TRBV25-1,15,TGTGCCAGCAATGGTATCCAGGGTGGAAGCACTGAAGCTTTCTTT,CASNGIQGGSTEAFF
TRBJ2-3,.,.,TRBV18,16,TGTGCCAGCTCACCACCGGGCGGCGGACCCACAGATACGCAGTATTTT,CASSPPGGGPTDTQYF
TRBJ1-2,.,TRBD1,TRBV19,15,TGTGCCAGTAGTCCCGGACAGGGTTCGGTATACGGCTACACCTTC,CASSPGQGSVYGYTF
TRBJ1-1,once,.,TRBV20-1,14,TGCAGTGCTAGTTCCGACTCGGACTTGAGGGTAGCTTTCTTT,CSASSDSDLRVAFF
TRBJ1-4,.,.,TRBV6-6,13,TGTGCCAGCAGTTACCGCCCTGGGGAAAAACTGTTTTTT,CASSYRPGEKLFF
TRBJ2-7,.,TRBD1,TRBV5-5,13,TGTGCCAGCAGCTGGGACAGGGACCACGAGCAGTACTTC,CASSWDRDHEQYF
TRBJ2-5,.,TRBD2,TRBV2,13,TGTGCCAGCAGTTCAGGGTCCGGGGGGGCCCAGTACTTC,CASSSGSGGAQYF
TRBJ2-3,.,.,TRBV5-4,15,TGTGCCAGCAGCTCCGGGACCAGGGAGGCAGATACGCAGTATTTT,CASSSGTREADTQYF
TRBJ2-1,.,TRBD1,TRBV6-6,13,TGTGCCAGCTTGGGAACAGGGGAGAGGGAGCAGTTCTTC,CASLGTGEREQFF
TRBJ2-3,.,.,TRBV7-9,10,TGTGCCAGCAGCGTCGACACGCAGTATTTT,CASSVDTQYF
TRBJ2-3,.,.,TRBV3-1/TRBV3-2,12,TGTGCCAGCAGTCCTTACCCCGATACGCAGTATTTT,CASSPYPDTQYF
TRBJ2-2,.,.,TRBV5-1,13,TGCGCCAGCAGCTTGGGACACACCGGGGAGCTGTTTTTT,CASSLGHTGELFF
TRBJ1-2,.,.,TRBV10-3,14,TGTGCCATCAGTGAGTCGGCAGGGAGAAGTGGCTACACCTTC,CAISESAGRSGYTF
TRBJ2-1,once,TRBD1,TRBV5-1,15,TGCGCCAGCAGCCTTAAGACAGGGGGAGACAATGAGCAGTTCTTC,CASSLKTGGDNEQFF